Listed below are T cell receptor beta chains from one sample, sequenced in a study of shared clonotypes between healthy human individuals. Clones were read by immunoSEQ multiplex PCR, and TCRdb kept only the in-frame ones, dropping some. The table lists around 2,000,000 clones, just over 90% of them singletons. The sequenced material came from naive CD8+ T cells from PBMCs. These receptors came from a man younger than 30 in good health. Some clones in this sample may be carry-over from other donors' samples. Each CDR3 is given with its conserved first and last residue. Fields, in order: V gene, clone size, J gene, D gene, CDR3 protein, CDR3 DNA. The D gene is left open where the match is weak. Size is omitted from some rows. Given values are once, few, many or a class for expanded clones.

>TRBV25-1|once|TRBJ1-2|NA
CASSEYIGAGGNYGYTF
TGTGCCAGCAGTGAATATATAGGAGCGGGGGGCAACTATGGCTACACCTTC
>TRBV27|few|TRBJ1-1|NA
CASSFGVAGNTEAFF
TGTGCCAGCAGTTTTGGAGTGGCAGGGAACACTGAAGCTTTCTTT
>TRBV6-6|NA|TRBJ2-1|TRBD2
CASLAGGGEQFF
TGTGCCAGTCTAGCGGGAGGGGGTGAGCAGTTCTTC
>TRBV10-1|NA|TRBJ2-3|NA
CASREKLGNTDTQYF
TGCGCCAGCAGGGAGAAACTTGGGAACACAGATACGCAGTATTTT
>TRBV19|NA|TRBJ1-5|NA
CARVPGAPNQPQHF
TGTGCCAGAGTCCCCGGGGCACCCAATCAGCCCCAGCATTTT
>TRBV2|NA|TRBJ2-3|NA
CASRLGPGGDTQYF
TGTGCCAGTCGGTTGGGACCCGGCGGGGATACGCAGTATTTT
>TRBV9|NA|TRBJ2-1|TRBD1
CASSRSGTDEQFF
TGTGCCAGCAGCCGATCCGGGACAGATGAGCAGTTCTTC
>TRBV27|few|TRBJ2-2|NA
CASRRLSSGELFF
TGTGCCAGCAGACGTTTGAGTTCCGGGGAGCTGTTTTTT
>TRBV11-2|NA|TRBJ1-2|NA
CASSPFPDGTNYGYTF
TGTGCCAGCAGCCCCTTCCCCGACGGGACTAACTATGGCTACACCTTC
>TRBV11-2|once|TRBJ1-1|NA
CASSLALRNTEAFF
TGTGCCAGCAGCTTAGCTTTAAGGAACACTGAAGCTTTCTTT
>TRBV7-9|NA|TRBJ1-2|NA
CASSLDSSGYTF
TGTGCCAGCAGCTTAGACAGCTCAGGCTACACCTTC
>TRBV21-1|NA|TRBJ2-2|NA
CASSHRTGRTSGKGPNTGELFF
TGTGCCAGCAGCCACAGGACAGGCCGAACTAGCGGGAAAGGCCCGAACACCGGGGAGCTGTTTTTT
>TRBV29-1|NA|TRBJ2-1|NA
CSTRDSNEQFF
TGCAGCACCAGGGACTCCAATGAGCAGTTCTTC
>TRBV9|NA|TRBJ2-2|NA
CASSESPRRAGELFF
TGTGCCAGCAGCGAAAGCCCCAGGCGGGCCGGGGAGCTGTTTTTT
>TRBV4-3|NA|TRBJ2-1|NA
CASSQEETDEQFF
TGCGCCAGCAGCCAAGAGGAGACCGACGAGCAGTTCTTC
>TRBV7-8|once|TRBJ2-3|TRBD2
CASSSVLAGATDTQYF
TGTGCCAGCAGTTCCGTGTTAGCGGGGGCCACAGATACGCAGTATTTT
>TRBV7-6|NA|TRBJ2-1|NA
CASSLVGGYNEQFF
TGTGCCAGCAGCTTAGTAGGCGGCTACAATGAGCAGTTCTTC
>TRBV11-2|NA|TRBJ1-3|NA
CASSLELATVASGNTIYF
TGTGCCAGCAGCTTAGAGTTGGCGACAGTCGCCTCTGGAAACACCATATATTTT
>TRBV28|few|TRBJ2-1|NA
CASSLYNEQFF
TGTGCCAGCAGCCTTTACAATGAGCAGTTCTTC
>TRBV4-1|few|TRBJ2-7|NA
CASSQGGDEQYF
TGCGCCAGCAGCCAAGGGGGGGACGAGCAGTACTTC
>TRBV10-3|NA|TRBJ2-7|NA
CAISESSGRYEQYF
TGTGCCATCAGTGAGTCGTCAGGGAGGTACGAGCAGTACTTC
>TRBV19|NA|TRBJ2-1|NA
CASSPGLTHYNEQFF
TGTGCCAGTAGTCCCGGACTAACCCACTACAATGAGCAGTTCTTC
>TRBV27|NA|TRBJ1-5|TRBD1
CASSSDRDSREPQHF
TGTGCCAGCAGTTCAGACAGGGATAGTAGGGAGCCCCAGCATTTT
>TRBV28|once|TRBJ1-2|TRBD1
CASSFGTGFGYTF
TGTGCCAGCAGTTTCGGGACAGGGTTTGGCTACACCTTC
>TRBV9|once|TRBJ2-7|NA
CASSGSSGHGSYEQYF
TGTGCCAGCAGCGGTTCGAGCGGACATGGCTCCTACGAGCAGTACTTC
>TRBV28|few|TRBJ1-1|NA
CASRFSNTEAFF
TGTGCCAGCAGATTCAGTAACACTGAAGCTTTCTTT
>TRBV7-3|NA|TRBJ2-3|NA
CASSLIGADTQYF
TGTGCCAGCAGCTTAATAGGGGCAGATACGCAGTATTTT
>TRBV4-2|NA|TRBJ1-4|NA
CASSQDGAIGREKLFF
TGTGCCAGCAGCCAAGATGGGGCCATTGGCAGGGAAAAACTGTTTTTT
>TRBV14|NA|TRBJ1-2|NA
CASSQDWRAIDGYTF
TGTGCCAGCAGCCAAGATTGGAGGGCCATTGATGGCTACACCTTC
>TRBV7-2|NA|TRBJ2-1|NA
CASNIVGNEQFF
TGTGCCAGCAACATTGTAGGGAATGAGCAGTTCTTC
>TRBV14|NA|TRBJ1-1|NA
CASSQDKNGAKNTEAFF
TGTGCCAGCAGCCAAGATAAGAATGGGGCCAAGAACACTGAAGCTTTCTTT
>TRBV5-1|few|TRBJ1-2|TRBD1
CASSERTGGGYTF
TGCGCCAGCAGCGAACGGACAGGAGGTGGCTACACCTTC
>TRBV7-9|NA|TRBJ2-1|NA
CASSSPTVVRAHEQFF
TGTGCCAGCAGCTCCCCGACCGTGGTCAGGGCCCATGAGCAGTTCTTC
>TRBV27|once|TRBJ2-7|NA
CASSLSVASRPSSYEQYF
TGTGCCAGCAGTTTAAGTGTGGCATCGCGGCCAAGCTCCTACGAGCAGTACTTC
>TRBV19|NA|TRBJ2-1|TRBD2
CASSPTGLAGDLIDYEQFF
TGTGCCAGTAGTCCCACCGGACTAGCGGGAGACCTCATCGACTATGAGCAGTTCTTC
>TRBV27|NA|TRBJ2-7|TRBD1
CASSSGQGSYEQYF
TGTGCCAGCAGTTCGGGACAGGGATCCTACGAGCAGTACTTC
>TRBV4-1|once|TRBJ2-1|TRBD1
CASSPRTGNEQFF
TGCGCCAGCAGCCCCCGGACAGGTAATGAGCAGTTCTTC
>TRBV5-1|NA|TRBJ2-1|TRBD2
CASSLSSGRVLGNEQFF
TGCGCCAGCAGCTTGTCTAGCGGGAGGGTATTGGGCAATGAGCAGTTCTTC
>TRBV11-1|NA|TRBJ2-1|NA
CASSKKDYNEQFF
TGTGCCAGCAGCAAAAAGGACTACAATGAGCAGTTCTTC
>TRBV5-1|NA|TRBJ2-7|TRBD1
CASSPGTVGEQYF
TGCGCCAGCAGCCCAGGGACAGTTGGCGAGCAGTACTTC
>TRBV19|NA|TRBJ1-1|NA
CASRGGITMNTEAFF
TGTGCCAGTAGGGGAGGGATCACCATGAACACTGAAGCTTTCTTT
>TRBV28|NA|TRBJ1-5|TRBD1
CASSLRQGGNQPQHF
TGTGCCAGCAGTTTACGACAGGGGGGAAATCAGCCCCAGCATTTT
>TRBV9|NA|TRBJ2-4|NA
CASSAGSKNIQYF
TGTGCCAGCAGCGCGGGATCCAAAAACATTCAGTACTTC
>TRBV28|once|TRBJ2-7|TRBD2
CASGLGGVYEQYF
TGTGCCAGCGGCCTCGGGGGGGTTTACGAGCAGTACTTC
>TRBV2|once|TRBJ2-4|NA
CASSGSGMANIQYF
TGTGCCAGCAGTGGAAGTGGGATGGCCAACATTCAGTACTTC
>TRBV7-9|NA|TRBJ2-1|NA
CASSLPGFTYNEQFF
TGTGCCAGCAGCCTACCCGGGTTCACCTACAATGAGCAGTTCTTC
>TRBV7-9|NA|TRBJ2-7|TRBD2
CASSPGTTPYEQYF
TGTGCCAGCAGCCCCGGGACTACTCCCTACGAGCAGTACTTC
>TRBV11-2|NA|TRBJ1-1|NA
CASSLRVSEAFF
TGTGCCAGCAGCTTAAGGGTCTCTGAAGCTTTCTTT
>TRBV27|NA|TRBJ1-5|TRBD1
CASSSDRGQQPQHF
TGTGCCAGCAGTAGTGACAGGGGTCAGCAGCCCCAGCATTTT
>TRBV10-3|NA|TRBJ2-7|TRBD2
CAIRPGLAAEQYF
TGTGCCATCAGGCCGGGACTAGCTGCCGAGCAGTACTTC
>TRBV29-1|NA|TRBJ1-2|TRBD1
CSVEDRIGGYTF
TGCAGCGTTGAGGACAGGATTGGTGGCTACACCTTC